One and the same sample provided the 13 T cell receptor beta chains below, sequenced in a study of T cells in Graves' hyperthyroidism and ophthalmopathy (dated by TCRdb to between 2018 and 2021). Libraries were made using multiplex PCR. Instrument used: Illumina HiSeq 2000. The TCR beta CDR3 regions were amplified from the RNA transcripts. The TCR CDR3 was subjected to a first round of RT-PCR using the HTBI primer set and the Qiagen OneStep RT-PCR kit. In-frame beta chains were kept once TCRdb had trimmed the public reads at Q25 with fastp and called clones with MiXCR. Rows with a matching CDR3 protein are joined into one entry that keeps the most common DNA and genes. For this sample the table gives about 250,000 distinct CDR3 sequences, of which approximately 23% were detected only once. The top ten constitute around 32% of the sample. The specimen was blood. Receptors originate from a woman aged 35 to 49 with Graves' ophthalmopathy.

This clonotype was seen many times. This chain links TRBV4-1 with TRBJ2-7; 10 bases agree with TRBD1. The junction had 3 bases not matched to a gene; V was cut back by 0 bases and J by 4 bases. Looked up from germline, CDR1 is MGHRA and CDR2 is YSYEKL. The CDR3 consists of 15 residues. The CDR3 loop reads CASSQEQDRGYEQYF. DNA for the CDR3: TGCGCCAGCAGCCAAGAGCAGGACAGGGGGTACGAGCAGTACTTC.

The V call is TRBV7-2, the J call TRBJ1-2; TRBD1 aligns across 7 bases. This CDR3 is built from 14 residues. Germline CDR1 reads SGHTA; CDR2 reads FQGNSA. The V and J ends lost 5 bases and 5 bases, in that order; junction bases with no gene match: 8. The CDR3 DNA is TGTGCCAGCAGCGCGGACAGGATGGGTTATGGCTACACCTTC. Its protein product is CASSADRMGYGYTF.

This clonotype was detected many times. The chain employs TRBV20-1 and TRBJ1-5; D ambiguous. This CDR3 has 14 residues. Germline CDR1 and CDR2: DFQATT and SNEGSKA (reference sequence). Deletions cut 6 bases from V and 7 bases from J, with 19 bases between. CDR3 residues: CSAQDPTVGQPQHF. In DNA, the CDR3 is TGCAGTGCCCAAGATCCAACGGTGGGCCAGCCCCAGCATTTT.

This clonotype was detected ten times or more. CDR3 nucleotide sequence: TGCAGTGCTAGAGATCGACTAGAACAAGAGACCCAGTACTTC. Amino acids: CSARDRLEQETQYF. V and J are TRBV20-1 and TRBJ2-5; weak D call: TRBD2 (6 bases). This CDR3 has 14 amino acids. With 0 bases removed from V and 2 bases from J, the gap between germline ends came to 10 bases. Germline loops: CDR1 DFQATT, CDR2 SNEGSKA (reference sequence).

V is TRBV25-1 and J is TRBJ1-1, with 7 bases matching TRBD1. This CDR3 comprises 14 residues. Germline loops: CDR1 MGHDK, CDR2 SYGVNS. Trimming cost V 5 bases and J 4 bases; bases outside gene matches: 7. CDR3 DNA sequence: TGTGCCAGCAGTCCAGGGGGAGGTCTCACTGAAGCTTTCTTT. The encoded protein is CASSPGGGLTEAFF.

The chain recombines TRBV6-5 with TRBJ1-1, with a tentative D call TRBD1 (5 bases). V was trimmed by 2 bases and J by 7 bases, leaving 11 bases between them. Per germline, CDR1 MNHEY and CDR2 SVGAGI. This CDR3 spans 13 amino acids. This CDR3 reads CASSYLPTDEAFF. The DNA for the CDR3 is TGTGCCAGCAGTTACCTCCCGACAGATGAAGCTTTCTTT.

This clonotype occurred many times. V and J are TRBV29-1 and TRBJ2-2; 8 bases map to TRBD2. The CDR3 length is 14 residues. Germline CDR1 is SQVTM and CDR2 is ANQGSEA. After removal of 5 bases from V and 1 base from J, the junction contained 3 bases not matched to a gene. The CDR3 protein is CSVRSGRNTGELFF. In nucleotides, the CDR3 is TGCAGCGTTAGGAGCGGGAGGAACACCGGGGAGCTGTTTTTT.

This clonotype was picked up many times. The chain links TRBV7-2 to TRBJ2-7, with 10 positions matching TRBD2. CDR1 SGHTA and CDR2 FQGNSA come from the germline V gene. The CDR3 has 14 residues. V lost 5 bases and J lost 4; bases outside the gene matches: 5. The CDR3 region has the DNA TGTGCCAGCAGCCAAACTAGCGGGAAGTACGAGCAGTACTTC. Translated: CASSQTSGKYEQYF.

The chain recombines TRBV6-1 with TRBJ1-5, with TRBD1 matching 7 bases. The germline CDR1 and CDR2 sequences are MNHNS and SASEGT. The junction had 5 bases not matched to a gene; V was cut back by 9 bases and J by 0 bases. The CDR3 has 14 amino acids. For the CDR3, the DNA is TGTGCCAGTACCGGGACAGTTAGCAATCAGCCCCAGCATTTT. Its translation: CASTGTVSNQPQHF.

This clonotype was observed at least ten times. This sequence joins TRBV5-6 and TRBJ2-7, with 8 positions matching TRBD1. CDR1 and CDR2 (germline): SGHDT, YYEEEE. The V gene end was trimmed by 1 base and the J gene end by 4 bases; junction bases not matched to a gene: 13. This CDR3 comprises 17 residues. The CDR3 DNA reads TGTGCCAGCAGCTTGTCGGAGGGGGGACAGGTTCGATACGAGCAGTACTTC. Encoded protein: CASSLSEGGQVRYEQYF. The full variable domain, with the rest looked up from reference TRBV5-6 and TRBJ2-7, is DAGVTQSPTHLIKTRGQQVTLRCSPKSGHDTVSWYQQALGQGPQFIFQYYEEEERQRGNFPDRFSGHQFPNYSSELNVNALLLGDSALYLCASSLSEGGQVRYEQYFGPGTRLTVT.

This clonotype has ten or more counts. The chain is built from TRBV12-3 or TRBV12-4 and TRBJ1-3; D might be TRBD1 (6 bases). This CDR3 has 15 amino acids. V was cut by 5 bases and J by 0 bases, with 11 bases left in between. The CDR3 nucleotides read TGTGCCAGCAGTCCAGGGGACATCTCTGGAAACACCATATATTTT. This codes for CASSPGDISGNTIYF.

This clonotype was counted at least ten times. This chain joins TRBV19 and TRBJ2-6; 7 nucleotides align to TRBD1. Trimming at V came to 2 bases and at J to 0 bases, leaving 7 bases not matched to a gene. Germline V gene lookup returns CDR1 LNHDA and CDR2 SQIVND (reference sequence). The CDR3 loop spans 18 amino acids. This CDR3 reads CASSITAGGASGANVLTF. CDR3 coding DNA: TGTGCCAGTAGTATAACGGCAGGGGGTGCCTCTGGGGCCAACGTCCTGACTTTC. The full variable domain, in which reference TRBV19 and TRBJ2-6 provide the parts outside the CDR3, is DGGITQSPKYLFRKEGQNVTLSCEQNLNHDAMYWYRQDPGQGLRLIYYSQIVNDFQKGDIAEGYSVSREKKESFPLTVTSAQKNPTAFYLCASSITAGGASGANVLTFGAGSRLTVL.

This clonotype was counted many times. This chain connects TRBV4-2 to TRBJ2-3; D not resolved. This CDR3 is 13 amino acids long. Germline lookup yields CDR1 LGHNA and CDR2 YNFKEQ. Trimming took 4 bases from V and 2 from J, leaving 7 bases between them. The CDR3 sequence: CASSPDPTDTQYF. CDR3 nucleotide sequence: TGTGCCAGCAGCCCTGACCCCACAGATACGCAGTATTTT.